These T cell receptor beta chains were read from a single sample in a study of identical twins. MiXCR was run by TCRdb on the 5' RACE reads, yielding one entry per CDR3 protein. The table shows more than 200,000 distinct CDR3 sequences, with roughly 13% occurring only once. What was sequenced was memory (CD45RO+) T cells sorted from blood. These receptor sequences come from a woman between 18 and 29 years old in good health. The CDR3 runs from the conserved cysteine through the conserved F or W. The order of the fields is V gene, clone size, CDR3 length, D gene, J gene, CDR3 DNA, CDR3 protein. The D gene is left open where the match is weak. For some rows the clone size is stated as once, few or many, or as a class when expanded; others skip it.

TRBV5-1	few	17	-	TRBJ2-5	TGCGCCAGCAGCTTGGTGGGGAAGCCGAGTGGGGAAGAGACCCAGTACTTC	CASSLVGKPSGEETQYF
TRBV5-1	few	13	-	TRBJ2-5	TGCGCCAGCAGCGTGACGGGCCAAGAGACCCAGTACTTC	CASSVTGQETQYF
TRBV5-1	-	14	-	TRBJ1-1	TGCGCCAGCAGCTTGGTACAGGGCAATAACGAAGCTTTCTTT	CASSLVQGNNEAFF
TRBV6-5	few	14	-	TRBJ1-2	TGTGCCAGCAGTTACCCCGGGGGGGGCGTTGGCTACACCTTC	CASSYPGGGVGYTF
TRBV29-1	-	10	-	TRBJ2-1	TGCAGCGTTGGGGGGATTGAGCAGTTCTTC	CSVGGIEQFF
TRBV7-9	few	14	-	TRBJ1-2	TGTGCCAGCAGACAGGAAGATAAGGCCTATGGCTACACCTTC	CASRQEDKAYGYTF
TRBV7-3	few	13	-	TRBJ2-5	TGTGCCAGCAGCTTAAACAGACAAGAGACCCAGTACTTC	CASSLNRQETQYF
TRBV24-1	-	13	-	TRBJ2-5	TGTGCCATCAGCCCCTGGGATTCAGAGACCCAGTACTTC	CAISPWDSETQYF
TRBV24-1	-	11	-	TRBJ1-1	TGTGCCACCAGTGATGGGACATTGGCTTTCTTT	CATSDGTLAFF
TRBV7-2	-	16	TRBD1	TRBJ2-2	TGTGCCAGCAGCACGCCCCCGGGACAGTATCCCGGGGAGCTGTTTTTT	CASSTPPGQYPGELFF
TRBV6-2/TRBV6-3	few	12	-	TRBJ1-6	TGTGCCAGCAGTCCCGCCGGATCACCCCTCCACTTT	CASSPAGSPLHF
TRBV20-1	-	14	-	TRBJ1-5	TGCAGTGCTAGAGACGGGACAAGCAATATGGGGCAGCATTTT	CSARDGTSNMGQHF
TRBV6-5	few	15	-	TRBJ1-1	TGTGCCAGCAGTTACTCGGGGGGAGCGGACACTGAAGCTTTCTTT	CASSYSGGADTEAFF
TRBV12-3/TRBV12-4	many	14	-	TRBJ2-7	TGTGCCAGCAGACTCAGGGACAACTCCTACGAGCAGTACTTC	CASRLRDNSYEQYF